This TCR beta chain came from a study of cytomegalovirus exposure and HLA in healthy donors. Clones were read by immunoSEQ multiplex PCR, and TCRdb kept only the in-frame ones, dropping some. The table lists 150,000 to 200,000 clones, more than 70% of them singletons. V was pared by 3 bases and J by 5 bases, with 4 bases of the junction left unmatched. Germline-derived CDR1 and CDR2 are SGHTA and FQGNSA. CDR3 length: 15 residues. Sequenced input: PBMCs. The chain uses TRBV7-2 and TRBJ2-3; TRBD2 aligns across 11 bases. The origin of this receptor is a man aged 18 to 29 in good health and CMV-seronegative. CDR3: CASSFSGRELDTQYF. DNA of the CDR3: TGTGCCAGCAGCTTTAGCGGGAGGGAGTTAGATACGCAGTATTTT.